This entry features one T cell receptor beta chain sequence. These data come from a study of blood T cell repertoires in COVID-19. Study overall: Both acute and convalescent COVID-19 samples were obtained from the United States, Italy and Spain. Sources were T cells, B-cell-depleted T cells, or PBMCs; the material itself was cDNA or gDNA.

CDR3 length: 13 amino acids. Trimming pared 2 bases from V and 8 bases from J, leaving 10 bases between. Under the authors' procedure: Reference gene primer amplification gave estimated nucleated cell counts. Assay: immunoSEQ multiplex PCR; the TCRdb copy retains only in-frame clones and omits some. That table is the source of V, J and clone size, and D and trimming were worked out from the DNA. The data contain about 90,000 clones, 91% of them singletons. This chain joins TRBV12-3 or TRBV12-4 and TRBJ2-4; TRBD1 is a possible D gene (6 bases). This receptor was taken from a human donor with active COVID-19. The donor label of this sample is uncertain. Sequenced material: peripheral blood. CDR3 region: CASSLQGRDIQYF. CDR3 sequence (DNA): TGTGCCAGCAGTTTACAGGGGCGGGACATTCAGTACTTC.